This is a list of T cell receptor beta chains from one sample in a study of blood T cells in healthy people across ages. TCRdb re-analysed the 5' RACE reads in MiXCR, keeping a single row per CDR3 protein. The table includes about 780,000 distinct CDR3 sequences, roughly 46% detected once. The sample taken for sequencing was blood. The source is an elderly man in good health. Both conserved end residues are part of each CDR3. Each record gives: J gene, clone size, V gene, D gene, CDR3 DNA, CDR3 protein. A D gene is named only where the DNA matches it firmly. Size values are once, few and many counts, or a class for expanded clones, and some rows have none.

>TRBJ2-2|few|TRBV4-3|TRBD2
TGCGCCAGCAGCCCCGCGGGAGCGGCCGGGACCGGGGAGCTGTTTTTT
CASSPAGAAGTGELFF
>TRBJ2-1|.|TRBV4-1|TRBD2
TGCGCCAGCAGCCACGGGACGTGGTTAATGGGGACTAACAATGAGCAGTTCTTC
CASSHGTWLMGTNNEQFF
>TRBJ2-7|few|TRBV20-1|.
TGCAGTGCTAGGGGCTTCGAGGACTACGAGCAGTACTTC
CSARGFEDYEQYF
>TRBJ2-2|.|TRBV20-1|TRBD2
TGCAGTGCAGCCGGGACTAGCGCCGGGGAGCTGTTTTTT
CSAAGTSAGELFF
>TRBJ2-1|.|TRBV30|.
TGTGCTTTCGGAATGAGGGAGCAGTTCTTC
CAFGMREQFF
>TRBJ1-5|.|TRBV7-2|.
TGTGCCAGCAGCTTAGGGGTGGGCGGTCAGCCCCAGCATTTT
CASSLGVGGQPQHF
>TRBJ2-5|.|TRBV18|.
TGTGCCAGCTCACCACAAAGGGGACAAGAGACCCAGTACTTC
CASSPQRGQETQYF
>TRBJ2-3|few|TRBV18|.
TGTGCCAGCTCACTAAAGGACAGCACAGATACGCAGTATTTT
CASSLKDSTDTQYF
>TRBJ2-1|.|TRBV10-3|.
TGTGCCATCAGTGAGTCGAAACTTGAGTTCAGTGAGCAGTTCTTC
CAISESKLEFSEQFF
>TRBJ2-1|few|TRBV20-1|.
TGCAGTGCTAGAGAAGGGCGGGGAAATGGGTATGAGCAGTTCTTC
CSAREGRGNGYEQFF
>TRBJ2-3|.|TRBV7-8|.
TGTGCCACCTCGTCACTAGTACTAGATACGCAGTATTTT
CATSSLVLDTQYF
>TRBJ2-3|.|TRBV27|.
TGTGCCAGCAGTAGGACATCGACAGCCGGTACGCAGTATTTT
CASSRTSTAGTQYF
>TRBJ2-7|.|TRBV4-3|TRBD2
TGCGCCAGCAGCCAAGATAGCGCTAGCGGGCTATACGAGCAGTACTTC
CASSQDSASGLYEQYF
>TRBJ2-7|.|TRBV29-1|.
TGCAGCGTTGCTGGGGCCCGGGGAGGAGGCGAGCAGTACTTC
CSVAGARGGGEQYF
>TRBJ2-7|.|TRBV27|.
TGTGCCAGCAGTTTATCGATGACAGAGATCTCCTACGAGCAGTACTTC
CASSLSMTEISYEQYF
>TRBJ2-1|.|TRBV5-1|TRBD2
TGCGCCAGCAGCTCCGGACTAGAGCCCTACAATGAGCAGTTCTTC
CASSSGLEPYNEQFF
>TRBJ2-1|.|TRBV9|.
TGTGCCAGCAGCGTATCAGGGGACGGTGAGCAGTTCTTC
CASSVSGDGEQFF
>TRBJ2-5|few|TRBV7-9|.
TGTGCCAGCAGCATAGGGGGATCGGGAGCGAACCAAGAGACCCAGTACTTC
CASSIGGSGANQETQYF
>TRBJ1-5|.|TRBV4-3|.
TGCGCCAGCAGCCAAGATCGAGGGGGATTTCAGCCCCAGCATTTT
CASSQDRGGFQPQHF
>TRBJ2-2|.|TRBV11-2|.
TGTGCCAGCAGCCGCTGGGGCTACCAGGGACACGGGGAGCTGTTTTTT
CASSRWGYQGHGELFF
>TRBJ1-3|.|TRBV20-1|.
TGCAGTGCTCCGGGTGAGACGGACAGCTCTGGAAACACCATATATTTT
CSAPGETDSSGNTIYF
>TRBJ2-3|many|TRBV12-3/TRBV12-4|.
TGTGCCAGCAGTTTCACTAATACGCAGTATTTT
CASSFTNTQYF
>TRBJ2-5|.|TRBV20-1|TRBD2
TGCAGTGCTAGAGATCGAACTAGCGGGAGGGAGACCCAGTACTTC
CSARDRTSGRETQYF
>TRBJ2-4|.|TRBV20-1|TRBD2
TGCAGTGCAAAACTAGCGGGAGTCCAGCAGTACTTC
CSAKLAGVQQYF
>TRBJ1-1|few|TRBV20-1|.
TGCAGTGCTACAGGGAACACTGAAGCTTTCTTT
CSATGNTEAFF
>TRBJ2-1|.|TRBV10-3|TRBD2
TGTGCCACCCTGACTAGCGGGGGATACAATGAGCAGTTCTTC
CATLTSGGYNEQFF
>TRBJ2-5|.|TRBV7-3|TRBD1
TGTGCCAGCAGCCGACAGGGGTCCGGGCAAGAGACCCAGTACTTC
CASSRQGSGQETQYF
>TRBJ2-4|few|TRBV20-1|TRBD2
TGCAGTGCTAGAGGACTAGCGATAGAACTAGCCAAAAACATTCAGTACTTC
CSARGLAIELAKNIQYF
>TRBJ2-7|.|TRBV19|TRBD2
TGTGCCAGTAGTATTTCTAGCGGGAGTTACGAGCAGTACTTC
CASSISSGSYEQYF
>TRBJ2-5|.|TRBV7-2|.
TGTGCCAGCAGCTTAAGTGAGACGAAGACCCAGTACTTC
CASSLSETKTQYF
>TRBJ1-4|few|TRBV29-1|TRBD1
TGCAGCGGGCGACAGGGAGGGACTAATGAAAAACTGTTTTTT
CSGRQGGTNEKLFF
>TRBJ1-4|.|TRBV4-3|.
TGCGCCAGCAGCCAAGATCCGGCGACTAATGAAAAACTGTTTTTT
CASSQDPATNEKLFF
>TRBJ2-3|.|TRBV6-1|TRBD2
TGTGCCAGCACTCTGGGACTAGCGGCCCTGTGGGATACGCAGTATTTT
CASTLGLAALWDTQYF
>TRBJ2-7|few|TRBV15|TRBD2
TGTGCCACCAGCAGAGAACTAGCGGGAGGGCGCCACGAGCAGTACTTC
CATSRELAGGRHEQYF
>TRBJ2-5|few|TRBV20-1|TRBD2
TGCAGTGCTAGTCGAGCGGGAGGGCCACAGACCCAGTACTTC
CSASRAGGPQTQYF
>TRBJ1-6|.|TRBV2|.
TGTGCCAGCAAGTTCCCCGGATCGGCTTCACCCCTCCACTTT
CASKFPGSASPLHF
>TRBJ1-4|few|TRBV7-2|.
TGTGCCAGCAGCGCCGACAGTAACCTTGCAACTAATGAAAAACTGTTTTTT
CASSADSNLATNEKLFF
>TRBJ2-3|few|TRBV29-1|.
TGCAGCGCAAGCTCTTTCCGAGGGGATACGCAGTATTTT
CSASSFRGDTQYF
>TRBJ1-2|.|TRBV20-1|.
TGCAGTGCTAGTGATTACAGGAGGAGGGACTATGGCTACACCTTC
CSASDYRRRDYGYTF
>TRBJ2-5|.|TRBV20-1|TRBD2
TGCAGTGCTCAGCGGGAGGGCCATGAGCAGTACTTC
CSAQREGHEQYF
>TRBJ2-3|.|TRBV12-3/TRBV12-4|.
TGTGCCAGCAGTTTTGGAGACAGATCAGATGCGCAGTATTTT
CASSFGDRSDAQYF
>TRBJ2-5|few|TRBV3-1|TRBD1
TGTGCCAGCAGACAGACAGGGGCAGAGACCCAGTACTTC
CASRQTGAETQYF
>TRBJ1-5|.|TRBV6-5|TRBD1
TGTGCCAGCAGTTCGACAGGGAGGGAGCCCCAGCATTTT
CASSSTGREPQHF
>TRBJ1-6|once|TRBV27|TRBD1
TGTGCCAGCAGTTTGGACAGGGAATGGGGTTCACCCCTCCACTTT
CASSLDREWGSPLHF
>TRBJ2-1|few|TRBV6-2/TRBV6-3|.
TGTGCCAGCAGTATTCCGGGACCGAGGCATGAGCAGTTCTTC
CASSIPGPRHEQFF
>TRBJ1-5|.|TRBV6-1|.
TGTGCCAGCAGTGAAGCTAGTAGTGATCAGCCCCAGCATTTT
CASSEASSDQPQHF
>TRBJ2-5|.|TRBV20-1|.
TGCAGTGCTAGAGGACAGAACCAAGAGACCCAGTACTTC
CSARGQNQETQYF
>TRBJ2-5|many|TRBV28|.
TGTGCCACCCTGGGAGGGGGAGATGGTCAAGAGACCCAGTACTTC
CATLGGGDGQETQYF
>TRBJ1-4|.|TRBV10-3|TRBD1
TGTGCCATCAGTGGGAACAGGGGGCGATCCCCTAATGAAAAACTGTTTTTT
CAISGNRGRSPNEKLFF
>TRBJ2-5|.|TRBV5-1|TRBD2
TGCGCCAGCAGCCAGAAAGCGGGAGCTGTGGAGACCCAGTACTTC
CASSQKAGAVETQYF
>TRBJ2-3|.|TRBV7-9|TRBD2
TGTGCCAGCAGCTTCCAGAGACTAGCGGAAACAGATACGCAGTATTTT
CASSFQRLAETDTQYF